This T cell receptor beta chain appears in the sequencing data of a study of a mutant IDH1 vaccine in newly diagnosed glioma. Study as a whole: Either 4-6 weeks after radiotherapy alone or alongside temozolomide, vaccination was begun. Before enrollment, the patients had been treated with radiotherapy alone, temozolomide alone, or both together. Most of them had received both. Findings and limits, study-wide: It was just under 95% of patients that developed vaccine-induced immune responses.

V lost 1 base and J lost 0, with 13 bases in between. There are 17 residues in the CDR3. Germline V gene sequence: CDR1 GTSNPN, CDR2 SVGIG (reference sequence). Remarks on this clone: The antigen remains undetermined.

Time point meaning: week 11, during vaccination. Every single dose of the vaccine, 300 ug of mutant IDH1 20-mer peptide, came with topical imiquimod. The study enrolled donors with new WHO grade 3 or 4 IDH1-mutant, ATRX-lost astrocytomas. Some clones are missing from TCRdb's copy, which holds only in-frame ones; the method was immunoSEQ multiplex PCR. In the table there are 30,000 to 35,000 clones, 90% of which are singletons. The sample in question was PBMCs, obtained from a glioma patient whose treatment included an IDH1 peptide vaccine. This TCR derives from a man between 18 and 29 years old with glioma. This chain links TRBV30 with TRBJ2-6, with D possibly TRBD2 on 5 matching bases. In DNA, the CDR3 is TGTGCCTGGAGTGGGCTCCGTACTAGCTCTGGGGCCAACGTCCTGACTTTC. This gives the protein CAWSGLRTSSGANVLTF.